This record concerns one TCR beta chain sequence. The entry originates in a study of T cell changes during pregnancy in multiple sclerosis. V dropped 8 bases and J dropped 4; count of bases not matched to a gene: 2. CDR1 and CDR2 from the germline V gene are SNHLY and FYNNEI. The CDR3 has 11 residues. The protocol was immunoSEQ multiplex PCR, while the TCRdb copy is restricted to in-frame clones and leaves out a portion. Here the sample spans around 77,000 clones, 85% to 95% being singletons. This chain connects TRBV2 to TRBJ2-7; the match to TRBD2 covers 7 bases. The source was peripheral blood, collected in the third trimester of pregnancy. The sequence derives from a female donor with multiple sclerosis, enrolled in a pregnancy study. CDR3 DNA: TGTGCCAGCGGGGAGGGGTACGAGCAGTACTTC. The encoded protein is CASGEGYEQYF.